The subject of this entry is one T cell receptor beta chain. The antigen is undetermined. The PCR template was genomic DNA. The TCR beta CDR3 region was amplified using 30 forward and 13 reverse primers. MiXCR was run by TCRdb on the multiplex PCR reads, yielding one entry per CDR3 protein. This table has under 300,000 distinct CDR3 sequences, more than 40% appearing once. Each diabetic donor fulfilled classification criteria for either type 1 or type 2. The sample originates from a study of type 1 and type 2 diabetes patients. Germline CDR1 LGHNT, CDR2 FRNRAP. The CDR3 is made up of 16 amino acids. Trimming took 8 bases from V and 2 from J, leaving 19 bases between them. The study's findings and limits: Between type 2 diabetes and control samples, V and J usage averaged around 0.97 correlation. Groups were not age- or gender-matched, which may bias interpretation.

The receptor was isolated from a man aged 18-30 years with type 2 diabetes. The sequenced sample consisted of peripheral blood mononuclear cells (PBMCs). V and J are TRBV12-5 and TRBJ1-5; possible D gene TRBD1, 5 bases. CDR3 coding DNA: TGTGCTAGTATAATTCGAACTCGGGACCGCAATCAGCCCCAGCATTTT. This translates into CASIIRTRDRNQPQHF.